This TCR beta chain was identified in a study of Tregs in tolerant kidney transplant recipients. The study, taken as a whole, reports: Biological reproducibility was not directly addressed in this study.

The CDR3 runs 15 residues. The V segment lost 7 bases and the J segment 3 bases; nucleotides outside the gene matches: 8. The V gene's germline CDR1 is LNHNV and CDR2 YYDKDF (reference sequence). TCRdb's table, derived via immunoSEQ multiplex PCR, lists solely in-frame clones and lacks some. Among about 100,000 clones listed, under 95% were seen once. Details on this clone: Its antigen is still unknown.

The starting material was CD4+ T cells from blood, obtained before the transplant. The rearrangement uses TRBV15 and TRBJ2-3; 9 bases are a match to TRBD1. This clonotype was sampled from a human donor who received a combined kidney and bone marrow transplant. CDR3 residues: CATNPLGQGTDTQYF. CDR3 sequence (DNA): TGTGCCACCAACCCCCTAGGACAGGGGACAGATACGCAGTATTTT.